What follows describes a single T cell receptor beta chain. TCRdb used MiXCR to reprocess the 5' RACE reads, holding one entry per CDR3 protein. The sample consists of approximately 490,000 distinct CDR3 sequences, about 20% of them appearing once. Trimming pared 1 base from V and 10 bases from J, leaving 17 bases between. This CDR3 has 15 residues. The germline CDR1 and CDR2 sequences are SGHTA and FQGTGA. The data stem from a study of T-cell memory formation after mild COVID-19. The TCR comes from an adult woman who had mild COVID-19 (a few samples of this study predate the infection). Cell type and time point are not known. The chain joins TRBV7-3 to TRBJ2-1; D is uncertain. Sequenced sample: PBMCs or a T cell subset sorted from them (not recorded which). As DNA, the CDR3 is TGTGCCAGCAGCTTAAGTATGACTCCCTTCCTCGAGCAGTTCTTC. It codes for CASSLSMTPFLEQFF.